This entry lists 24 T cell receptor beta chains sequenced from one sample in a study of somatic mutations in cytotoxic T cells in rheumatoid arthritis. The method was immunoSEQ multiplex PCR; TCRdb's version includes in-frame clones alone and lacks a portion of them. Of 9,000 to 15,000 clones listed, roughly four fifths are singletons. The source material was CD8+ T cells sorted from blood. These receptors all come from a woman in her thirties or forties in good health.

V gene TRBV6-4 combines with J gene TRBJ1-3; 7 bases are shared with TRBD1. The CDR3 sequence is 16 residues long. Per the germline V gene, CDR1 is MRHNA and CDR2 is SNTAGT. V shed 7 bases, J shed 3 bases, and the junction held 12 bases outside the gene matches. As DNA, the CDR3 is TGTGCCAGCATCCCTGAGCGGACAGGAGTTGGAAACACCATATATTTT. Amino acid sequence: CASIPERTGVGNTIYF.

The chain combines TRBV7-6 with TRBJ1-5; tentative D call: TRBD1 (5 bases). V was pared by 0 bases and J by 7 bases, with 16 bases between. This CDR3 is 16 amino acids long. CDR1 and CDR2 (germline): SGHVS, FNYEAQ. CDR3 coding DNA: TGTGCCAGCAGCTTAGCGGGTGGAGGGACGGGGCAGCCCCAGCATTTT. Residues: CASSLAGGGTGQPQHF.

This clone was seen more than once but under ten times. The chain carries TRBV11-2 and TRBJ1-6, with D perhaps matching TRBD1 (5 bases). The CDR3 runs to 14 residues. CDR1 is SGHAT, CDR2 FQNNGV, per germline. V was trimmed by 1 base and J by 7 bases, leaving 8 bases between them. CDR3 amino acids: CASSLGGWNSPLHF. CDR3 in DNA: TGTGCCAGCAGCTTAGGGGGCTGGAATTCACCCCTCCACTTT.

This clone has more than one count but fewer than ten. This chain links TRBV29-1 with TRBJ1-1; D gene unclear. CDR1 and CDR2 (germline): SQVTM, ANQGSEA. The V gene lost 4 bases and the J gene lost 7 bases, with 4 bases spanning the gap. The CDR3 loop spans 9 amino acids. The CDR3 DNA follows: TGCAGCGTTGGCTTTGAAGCTTTCTTT. Its translation is CSVGFEAFF.

V gene TRBV7-9 combines with J gene TRBJ2-5, with a tentative D call TRBD1 (6 bases). Germline values: CDR1 SEHNR, CDR2 FQNEAQ (reference sequence). The CDR3 runs to 14 residues. V lost 1 base, J lost 5 bases, and 11 bases lay in between. The CDR3 nucleotides read TGTGCCAGCAGCTTAGTACAGGGCGTTGAGACCCAGTACTTC. It is translated as CASSLVQGVETQYF.

The CDR3 DNA reads TGTGCCAGCAGCCGATCACTAGCGGGGGTCGTGGATGAGCAGTTCTTC. It codes for CASSRSLAGVVDEQFF. The J gene is TRBJ2-1, the V gene TRBV7-8, with 11 positions matching TRBD2. V lost 5 bases to trimming and J lost 8 bases; unmatched junction nucleotides: 11. CDR1 and CDR2 from the germline V gene are SGHVS and FQNEAQ. CDR3 length: 16 residues. Using reference TRBV7-8 and TRBJ2-1 for the parts outside the CDR3, the full variable domain is GAGVSQSPRYKVAKRGQDVALRCDPISGHVSLFWYQQALGQGPEFLTYFQNEAQLDKSGLPSDRFFAERPEGSVSTLKIQRTQQEDSAVYLCASSRSLAGVVDEQFFGPGTRLTVL.

This clone was seen once. This rearrangement joins TRBV6-1 to TRBJ2-7, with 8 positions matching TRBD2. V was pared by 4 bases and J by 5 bases, with 7 bases of the junction left unmatched. The CDR3 has 14 amino acids. Germline-derived CDR1 and CDR2 are MNHNS and SASEGT. The CDR3 loop is CASSGYGRDHEQYF. For the CDR3, the DNA is TGTGCCAGCAGTGGCTACGGGAGGGACCACGAGCAGTACTTC.

The V and J genes are TRBV6-5 and TRBJ2-1; no firm D call. V was cut by 6 bases and J by 6 bases, with 6 bases left in between. Per the germline V gene, CDR1 is MNHEY and CDR2 is SVGAGI. The CDR3 consists of 11 residues. The CDR3 reads CASRASNEQFF. For the CDR3, the DNA is TGTGCCAGCAGAGCGAGCAATGAGCAGTTCTTC.

The rearrangement links TRBV14 to TRBJ1-2, with D perhaps TRBD1 (5 bases). Germline V gene sequence: CDR1 SGHDN, CDR2 FVKESK. The CDR3 consists of 13 residues. V was trimmed by 1 base and J by 8 bases, leaving 11 bases between them. The CDR3 reads CASSQGDRPGYTF. As DNA, the CDR3 is TGTGCCAGCAGCCAAGGGGACCGCCCCGGCTACACCTTC.

This sequence joins TRBV6-6 and TRBJ1-2, with a possible D match to TRBD1 (5 bases). Germline V gene lookup returns CDR1 MNHNY and CDR2 SVGAGI (reference sequence). V was shortened by 2 bases and J by 4 bases, with 17 bases between the two germline ends. The CDR3 covers 16 residues. This chain's CDR3 is CASSYEVPWGPYGYTF. In DNA, the CDR3 is TGTGCCAGCAGTTACGAGGTCCCCTGGGGCCCCTATGGCTACACCTTC.

The genes are TRBV28 and TRBJ1-4; no clear D. The CDR3 covers 13 residues. Trimming took 4 bases from V and 5 from J, leaving 8 bases between them. CDR1 and CDR2 from the germline V gene are MDHEN and SYDVKM. The CDR3: CASSSSLNEKLFF. The CDR3 DNA is TGTGCCAGCAGTTCCAGCTTAAATGAAAAACTGTTTTTT.

This rearrangement joins TRBV5-6 to TRBJ2-1; 8 nucleotides agree with TRBD1. Germline V lookup: CDR1 SGHDT, CDR2 YYEEEE. The CDR3 loop spans 15 amino acids. The trim removed 1 base at V and 8 bases at J, leaving 8 bases unmatched. The CDR3 region is CASSLFGQGVDEQFF. CDR3 DNA: TGTGCCAGCAGCTTGTTTGGACAGGGCGTGGATGAGCAGTTCTTC.

The CDR3 DNA sequence: TGTGCCAGCAGCCCGGGGGACTCCGCCTACAATGAGCAGTTCTTC. Translating it yields CASSPGDSAYNEQFF. The gene calls are TRBV11-3 and TRBJ2-1; D might be TRBD2 (6 bases). The CDR3 loop spans 15 amino acids. Germline V gene data show CDR1 as SGHNT and CDR2 as YENEEA. The germline V and J ends were trimmed by 5 bases and 2 bases, with 13 bases remaining between them.

The V call is TRBV4-3, the J call TRBJ2-7, with TRBD2 matching 8 bases. In germline, CDR1 is LGHNA, CDR2 YSLEER. The CDR3 is 15 residues long. V trimming: 1 base; J trimming: 4 bases; junction bases outside the gene matches: 6. CDR3 bases: TGCGCCAGCAGCCAAGCGGGAGGGCCTTTGTACGAGCAGTACTTC. Protein: CASSQAGGPLYEQYF.

The J gene is TRBJ2-1, the V gene TRBV29-1; no reliable D call. The CDR3 runs to 13 residues. V was cut by 4 bases and J by 5 bases, with 12 bases left in between. The germline gives CDR1 SQVTM, CDR2 ANQGSEA. CDR3 loop: CSVVSAKDNEQFF. CDR3 nucleotides: TGCAGCGTTGTCAGCGCGAAGGACAATGAGCAGTTCTTC.

The chain couples TRBV11-2 to TRBJ1-1; D may be TRBD1 (6 bases). CDR1 and CDR2 from the germline V gene are SGHAT and FQNNGV. This CDR3 region has 15 residues. Trimming cost V 4 bases and J 0 bases, with 12 bases left between them. The CDR3 coding sequence is TGTGCCAGCAGCTCCTTCCAGGGGATGAACACTGAAGCTTTCTTT. Residues: CASSSFQGMNTEAFF. Full variable domain (missing parts from reference TRBV11-2 and TRBJ1-1): EAGVAQSPRYKIIEKRQSVAFWCNPISGHATLYWYQQILGQGPKLLIQFQNNGVVDDSQLPKDRFSAERLKGVDSTLKIQPAKLEDSAVYLCASSSFQGMNTEAFFGQGTRLTVV.

This clone was counted only a few times. The chain couples TRBV29-1 to TRBJ1-2; 11 nucleotides agree with TRBD1. Losses at the gene ends were 6 bases for V and 3 bases for J; bases not matched to a gene: 6. The germline V gene has CDR1 SQVTM and CDR2 ANQGSEA. CDR3 length: 14 residues. In DNA form, the CDR3 reads TGCAGCGTCCCGGGACAGGGGGAGGACTATGGCTACACCTTC. It is translated as CSVPGQGEDYGYTF. Complete variable domain (other parts from reference TRBV29-1 and TRBJ1-2): SAVISQKPSRDICQRGTSLTIQCQVDSQVTMMFWYRQQPGQSLTLIATANQGSEATYESGFVIDKFPISRPNLTFSTLTVSNMSPEDSSIYLCSVPGQGEDYGYTFGSGTRLTVV.

This clone was detected only a few times. The V gene is TRBV2, the J gene TRBJ1-2; D not certain. Germline lookup yields CDR1 SNHLY and CDR2 FYNNEI. The CDR3 consists of 13 residues. The ends were cut back, 2 bases at V and 9 bases at J, with 13 bases in the middle. CDR3 nucleotide sequence: TGTGCCAGCAGTGAATATTCTGGGCAGAGCTACACCTTC. Its protein product is CASSEYSGQSYTF. Full variable domain (missing parts from reference TRBV2 and TRBJ1-2): EPEVTQTPSHQVTQMGQEVILRCVPISNHLYFYWYRQILGQKVEFLVSFYNNEISEKSEIFDDQFSVERPDGSNFTLKIRSTKLEDSAMYFCASSEYSGQSYTFGSGTRLTVV.

The chain carries TRBV5-4 and TRBJ2-3; unclear D gene. CDR3 length: 13 amino acids. Deletions cut 0 bases from V and 0 bases from J, with 2 bases between. Germline V gene sequence: CDR1 SGHNT, CDR2 YYREEE (reference sequence). CDR3 region: CASSLESTDTQYF. In DNA, the CDR3 is TGTGCCAGCAGCTTGGAAAGCACAGATACGCAGTATTTT.

The J gene is TRBJ2-3, the V gene TRBV9; D might be TRBD1 (5 bases). Germline CDR1 SGDLS, CDR2 YYNGEE. The CDR3 runs to 17 residues. Trimming left V 1 base short and J 2 bases short, with 17 bases between. CDR3 amino acids: CASSVTWGGDNTDTQYF. The CDR3 DNA follows: TGTGCCAGCAGCGTAACATGGGGCGGAGACAACACAGATACGCAGTATTTT.

The CDR3 sequence is CASSLVGTYNEQFF. In DNA, the CDR3 is TGTGCCAGCAGTTTAGTGGGAACCTACAATGAGCAGTTCTTC. This chain links TRBV28 with TRBJ2-1; no reliable D call. Germline V gene sequence: CDR1 MDHEN, CDR2 SYDVKM. V lost 2 bases and J 2 bases, leaving 7 bases between the germline ends. The CDR3 extends over 14 amino acids.

The V and J genes are TRBV15 and TRBJ1-3; TRBD1 matches 7 bases. The CDR3 is 16 amino acids. Germline trimming cut 6 bases from V and 1 base from J; bases unmatched to any gene: 9. Germline CDR1 is LNHNV and CDR2 is YYDKDF (reference sequence). The CDR3 region is CATSPGQRPSGNTIYF. In DNA, the CDR3 is TGTGCCACCAGTCCGGGACAGCGCCCTTCTGGAAACACCATATATTTT. Filled out from reference TRBV15 and TRBJ1-3, the complete variable domain reads DAMVIQNPRYQVTQFGKPVTLSCSQTLNHNVMYWYQQKSSQAPKLLFHYYDKDFNNEADTPDNFQSRRPNTSFCFLDIRSPGLGDTAMYLCATSPGQRPSGNTIYFGEGSWLTVV.

V is TRBV7-2 and J is TRBJ2-7; D may be TRBD1 or TRBD2 (6 bases each). V gave up 4 bases and J gave up 10 bases, with 20 bases separating them. Per the germline V gene, CDR1 is SGHTA and CDR2 is FQGNSA. The CDR3 is 14 residues long. CDR3 bases: TGTGCCAGCAGCTCTGCCGGACAGTGGGGGGATCAGTACTTC. Translation: CASSSAGQWGDQYF.

This chain uses TRBV7-9 with TRBJ2-5; the D gene is possibly TRBD1 (6 bases). Germline CDR1 SEHNR, CDR2 FQNEAQ (reference sequence). V was shortened by 7 bases and J by 2 bases, with 17 bases between the two germline ends. The CDR3 spans 15 residues. The chain's CDR3 is CASTRSQGAQETQYF. CDR3 in DNA: TGTGCCAGCACCCGGTCACAGGGCGCACAAGAGACCCAGTACTTC.